The 14 T cell receptor beta chains below come from one sample, sequenced in a study of blood T cell repertoires in COVID-19. Assay used: immunoSEQ multiplex PCR; TCRdb lists only in-frame clones, some missing. Of more than 300,000 clones in the sample, more than 70% were seen once. Source material: peripheral blood. All receptors derive from a woman in her fifties or sixties with acute or convalescent COVID-19.

The V call is TRBV2, the J call TRBJ1-4; D is undetermined. From germline, CDR1 is SNHLY and CDR2 FYNNEI. This CDR3 comprises 14 residues. With 4 bases removed from V and 6 bases from J, the gap between germline ends came to 12 bases. CDR3 protein: CASSVRVMDEKLFF. The CDR3 DNA sequence: TGTGCCAGCAGTGTTCGGGTAATGGATGAAAAACTGTTTTTT.

This rearrangement joins TRBV7-3 to TRBJ2-1; 9 nucleotides agree with TRBD1. Germline CDR1 and CDR2: SGHTA and FQGTGA. The CDR3 spans 15 residues. Unmatched junction bases numbered 6, after V lost 7 bases and J lost 2 bases. The CDR3 here is CASTLQGAAYNEQFF. CDR3 DNA sequence: TGTGCCAGCACCCTACAGGGGGCGGCCTACAATGAGCAGTTCTTC.

The rearrangement links TRBV6-5 to TRBJ1-1; D gene ambiguous. CDR3 size: 13 residues. Per germline, CDR1 MNHEY and CDR2 SVGAGI. V lost 6 bases and J 8 bases, leaving 16 bases between the germline ends. The CDR3 bases are TGTGCCAGCAGACTCCGGACGGGAACCGAAGCTTTCTTT. Its protein is CASRLRTGTEAFF.

Comments on this clone: This sample includes further DNA sequences coding for the same CDR3. The rearrangement uses TRBV28 and TRBJ1-2; a weak D match, TRBD1 (5 bases). V was clipped by 2 bases and J by 4 bases, with 11 bases between them. The CDR3 length is 14 residues. The germline V gene has CDR1 MDHEN and CDR2 SYDVKM. CDR3 bases: TGTGCCAGCAGTTTAAGCGGGCAGGGCTATGGCTACACCTTC. Encoded protein: CASSLSGQGYGYTF.

In its sample, this clone was seen once. The chain is built from TRBV7-2 and TRBJ1-2; D perhaps matches TRBD1 (5 bases). V shed 4 bases and J shed 0 bases, with 18 bases lying between them. The CDR3 has 17 amino acids. Germline CDR1 reads SGHTA; CDR2 reads FQGNSA. In nucleotides, the CDR3 is TGTGCCAGCAGCTCCTGGGCGACCGACAGATCTAACTATGGCTACACCTTC. The encoded protein is CASSSWATDRSNYGYTF.

V gene TRBV29-1 combines with J gene TRBJ2-3; 7 positions agree with TRBD2. The germline V gene encodes CDR1 SQVTM and CDR2 ANQGSEA. Germline trimming cut 7 bases from V and 4 bases from J; bases unmatched to any gene: 5. The CDR3 has 12 amino acids. CDR3 DNA: TGCAGCGCTTATAGCGGGTCAGATACGCAGTATTTT. As protein: CSAYSGSDTQYF.

CDR3 residues: CSASGGSYNSPLHF. DNA of the CDR3: TGCAGTGCTAGTGGAGGGTCCTATAATTCACCCCTCCACTTT. The chain joins TRBV20-1 to TRBJ1-6; D not certain. V was shortened by 3 bases and J by 1 base, with 7 bases between the two germline ends. Germline assignment: CDR1 DFQATT and CDR2 SNEGSKA (reference sequence). The CDR3 has 14 amino acids.

V gene TRBV24-1 combines with J gene TRBJ2-7; 11 nucleotides agree with TRBD1. The CDR3 extends over 16 amino acids. V shed 9 bases and J 7 bases; nucleotides not matched to a gene: 16. Looked up from germline, CDR1 is KGHDR and CDR2 is SFDVKD. This chain's CDR3 is CATAGGSEGQGEEQYF. The CDR3 nucleotides are TGTGCCACCGCTGGGGGATCAGAGGGACAGGGGGAAGAGCAGTACTTC.

CDR3 DNA sequence: TGTGCCAGCAGTATCGGGGACAGGGCCAAAAACATTCAGTACTTC. It specifies CASSIGDRAKNIQYF. The rearrangement uses TRBV6-2 or TRBV6-3 and TRBJ2-4, with 8 bases matching TRBD1. The CDR3 runs 15 residues. Germline assignment: CDR1 MNHEY and CDR2 SVGEGT. The V and J ends lost 5 bases and 1 base, in that order; junction bases with no gene match: 4.

The chain combines TRBV27 with TRBJ2-7; 7 bases are a match to TRBD1. Germline CDR1 and CDR2: MNHEY and SMNVEV (reference sequence). This CDR3 has 13 residues. The V segment lost 4 bases and the J segment 4 bases; nucleotides outside the gene matches: 4. CDR3: CASSWDSTYEQYF. The CDR3 region has the DNA TGTGCCAGCAGTTGGGACAGCACTTACGAGCAGTACTTC.

The chain couples TRBV29-1 to TRBJ1-5, with 12 bases fitting TRBD1. The CDR3 spans 17 residues. CDR1 is SQVTM, CDR2 ANQGSEA, per germline. V dropped 6 bases and J dropped 0; count of bases not matched to a gene: 9. Here the CDR3 DNA reads TGCAGCGTCGCCGGGACAGGGGGCATCAATAGCAATCAGCCCCAGCATTTT. Protein sequence: CSVAGTGGINSNQPQHF.

This sequence joins TRBV5-4 and TRBJ1-5; D is possibly TRBD1 (5 bases). The germline gives CDR1 SGHNT, CDR2 YYREEE (reference sequence). CDR3 length: 15 residues. The V end was cut by 4 bases, the J end by 0 bases, with 11 bases between. CDR3 amino acids: CASSDQGGSNQPQHF. The CDR3 DNA sequence: TGTGCCAGCAGCGATCAGGGTGGTAGCAATCAGCCCCAGCATTTT.

This clone was detected only once. This chain links TRBV4-3 with TRBJ1-1; a possible D gene is TRBD1 (5 bases). This CDR3 is built from 14 residues. V was shortened by 4 bases and J by 2 bases, with 11 bases between the two germline ends. Germline V gene data show CDR1 as LGHNA and CDR2 as YSLEER. The DNA for the CDR3 is TGCGCCAGCAGCCCCGATGGGGCTAACACTGAAGCTTTCTTT. This codes for CASSPDGANTEAFF.

The chain joins TRBV18 to TRBJ1-3; possibly TRBD1 for D (6 bases). This CDR3 region has 15 residues. Trimming removed 5 bases at V and 0 bases at J, with 11 bases between. Germline loops: CDR1 KGHSH, CDR2 LQKENI. Written as DNA, the CDR3 is TGTGCCAGCTCAGCCACAGGGAGCTCTGGAAACACCATATATTTT. Translation gives CASSATGSSGNTIYF.